Listed here is a single TCR beta chain. The target antigen is unknown. The sample originates from a study of cytomegalovirus exposure and HLA in healthy donors. For the study at large: Unique TCRs from HLA-typed donors, 70 million to 85 million of them, were held in an early data release.

The CDR3 has 15 amino acids. The V gene end was trimmed by 5 bases and the J gene end by 8 bases; junction bases not matched to a gene: 13. Germline CDR1 reads SGHVS; CDR2 reads FNYEAQ. Study observations and caveats: As a later analysis showed, a missense DCLRE1C variant was linked to trimming of TCR beta V- and J-genes. The listing of 150 to 200 TCR beta chains classed them as cytomegalovirus-associated.

PCR primers comprised 60 Vbeta and 13 Jbeta primers. Libraries were prepared by immunoSEQ multiplex PCR; TCRdb keeps only in-frame clonotypes and omits some of them. Of 90,000 to 140,000 clones in the sample, nearly 85% were seen once. Each donor's status was that of a healthy bone marrow donor. This sequence joins TRBV7-6 and TRBJ1-1, with 8 bases lining up with TRBD1. This receptor was identified in a man between 18 and 29 years old in good health and CMV-seronegative. The sample was PBMCs. The chain's CDR3 is CASSLQTGVTLEAFF. The CDR3 region has the DNA TGTGCCAGCAGCCTCCAGACAGGGGTCACACTGGAAGCTTTCTTT.